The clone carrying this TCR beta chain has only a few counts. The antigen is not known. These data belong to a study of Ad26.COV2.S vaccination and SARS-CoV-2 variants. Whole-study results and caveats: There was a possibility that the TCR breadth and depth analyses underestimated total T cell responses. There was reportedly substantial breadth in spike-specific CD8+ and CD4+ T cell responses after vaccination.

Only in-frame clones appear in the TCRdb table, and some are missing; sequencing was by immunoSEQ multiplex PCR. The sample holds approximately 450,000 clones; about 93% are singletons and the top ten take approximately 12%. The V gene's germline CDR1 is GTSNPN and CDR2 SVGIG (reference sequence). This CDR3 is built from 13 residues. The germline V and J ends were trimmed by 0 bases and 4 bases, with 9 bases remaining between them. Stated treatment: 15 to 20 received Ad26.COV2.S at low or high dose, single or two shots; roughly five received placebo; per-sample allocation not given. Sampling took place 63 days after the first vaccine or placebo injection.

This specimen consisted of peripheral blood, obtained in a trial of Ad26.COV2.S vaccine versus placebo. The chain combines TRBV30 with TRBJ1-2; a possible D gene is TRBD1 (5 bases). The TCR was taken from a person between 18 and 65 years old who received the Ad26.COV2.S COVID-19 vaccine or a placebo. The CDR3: CAWSVDSGYGYTF. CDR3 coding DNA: TGTGCCTGGAGTGTAGACAGCGGCTATGGCTACACCTTC.